The 20 T cell receptor beta chains reported below all come from one sample, sequenced in a study of blood T cell repertoires in COVID-19. Some clones are missing from TCRdb's copy, which holds only in-frame ones; the method was immunoSEQ multiplex PCR. The sample contains approximately 58,000 clones, around nine tenths of which appear only once. Sample: peripheral blood. The receptors shown here come from a woman aged 80 or over with active COVID-19.

The chain uses TRBV4-1 and TRBJ2-1, with D perhaps matching TRBD1 (6 bases). V was cut by 4 bases and J by 5 bases, with 12 bases left in between. Germline CDR1 reads MGHRA; CDR2 reads YSYEKL. CDR3 length: 14 amino acids. This chain's CDR3 is CASSPGAGDNEQFF. CDR3 DNA sequence: TGCGCCAGCAGCCCTGGCGCAGGGGACAATGAGCAGTTCTTC.

As concerns this clone: The junction differs from germline at one of its ends, possibly a read error. This chain connects TRBV6-5 to TRBJ1-2; D call uncertain. CDR3 size: 12 residues. Germline CDR1 MNHEY, CDR2 SVGAGI. CDR3 bases: TGTGCCACCGTTTTTACAGACTATGGCTATACCTTC. This sequence encodes CATVFTDYGYTF.

The chain employs TRBV19 and TRBJ1-2; 7 nucleotides agree with TRBD1. This CDR3 has 16 residues. The germline gives CDR1 LNHDA, CDR2 SQIVND (reference sequence). Trimming at V came to 3 bases and at J to 3 bases, leaving 10 bases not matched to a gene. The CDR3 sequence is CASSIWGQKEDYGYTF. In DNA form, the CDR3 reads TGTGCCAGTAGTATTTGGGGACAGAAAGAAGACTATGGCTACACCTTC.

This chain connects TRBV6-5 to TRBJ2-5, with TRBD2 matching over 10 bases. V lost 5 bases and J lost 5; bases outside the gene matches: 5. Germline V gives CDR1 MNHEY, CDR2 SVGAGI. The CDR3 runs 14 residues. The DNA for the CDR3 is TGTGCCAGCAGTAATAGCGGGAGGAGGGAGACCCAGTACTTC. Protein product: CASSNSGRRETQYF.

The rearrangement links TRBV5-5 to TRBJ1-1; D may be TRBD1 (6 bases). Trimming stripped 2 bases from V and 0 bases from J, with 8 bases between. Germline V gene lookup returns CDR1 SGHKS and CDR2 YYEKEE (reference sequence). The CDR3 sequence is 14 residues long. The DNA of the CDR3 is TGTGCCAGCAGCTTCGGGGACATGAACACTGAAGCTTTCTTT. Protein product: CASSFGDMNTEAFF.

The count of this clone is one. The rearrangement joins TRBV6-5 to TRBJ1-5, with D hard to call. The V end lost 6 bases, the J end lost 2 bases, and 11 bases lay between the germline ends. This CDR3 contains 14 residues. Germline V gene data show CDR1 as MNHEY and CDR2 as SVGAGI. CDR3 DNA sequence: TGTGCCAGCAGCGTGGACGGGGGCAATCAGCCCCAGCATTTT. The encoded protein is CASSVDGGNQPQHF.

V is TRBV19 and J is TRBJ2-3, with TRBD2 matching over 12 bases. The V and J ends lost 3 bases and 5 bases, in that order; junction bases with no gene match: 0. CDR1 is LNHDA, CDR2 SQIVND, per germline (reference sequence). The CDR3 has 14 residues. CDR3 DNA: TGTGCCAGTAGTATGGGACTAGCGGGAGATACGCAGTATTTT. This sequence encodes CASSMGLAGDTQYF.

The CDR3 nucleotides are TGTGCCAGCAGCAACCGGGACAGGGGGCTTATGGGCAATCAGCCCCAGCATTTT. Translation gives CASSNRDRGLMGNQPQHF. The chain has TRBV5-6 and TRBJ1-5; 12 bases fit TRBD1. V dropped 4 bases and J dropped 2; count of bases not matched to a gene: 10. The length of the CDR3 is 18 residues. Germline values: CDR1 SGHDT, CDR2 YYEEEE.

The count of this clone is one. The rearrangement joins TRBV18 to TRBJ1-6, with TRBD1 matching over 7 bases. Germline assignment: CDR1 KGHSH and CDR2 LQKENI. CDR3 length: 15 amino acids. V lost 3 bases and J lost 5; bases outside the gene matches: 4. CDR3 sequence (DNA): TGTGCCAGCTCACCCGGGACAGTGAATAATTCACCCCTCCACTTT. Translated, it gives CASSPGTVNNSPLHF.

The J gene is TRBJ2-1, the V gene TRBV11-2, with 10 bases aligning to TRBD2. The V and J ends lost 4 bases and 10 bases, in that order; junction bases with no gene match: 10. The CDR3 extends over 15 amino acids. Germline values: CDR1 SGHAT, CDR2 FQNNGV. CDR3 bases: TGTGCCAGCAGCTCCCAGCGGGGGGGCCTGACCGAGCAGTTCTTC. Residues: CASSSQRGGLTEQFF.

The chain has TRBV29-1 and TRBJ1-2; maybe TRBD1 (5 bases). The length of the CDR3 is 12 residues. The V and J ends lost 4 bases and 6 bases respectively, with 12 bases between them. Germline V lookup: CDR1 SQVTM, CDR2 ANQGSEA. This chain's CDR3 is CSVAQGPDGYTF. In DNA form, the CDR3 reads TGCAGCGTTGCCCAGGGTCCGGATGGCTACACCTTC. The full variable domain, completed using reference TRBV29-1 and TRBJ1-2, is SAVISQKPSRDICQRGTSLTIQCQVDSQVTMMFWYRQQPGQSLTLIATANQGSEATYESGFVIDKFPISRPNLTFSTLTVSNMSPEDSSIYLCSVAQGPDGYTFGSGTRLTVV.

This chain uses TRBV7-9 with TRBJ2-7, with D maybe TRBD1 (5 bases). Per germline, CDR1 SEHNR and CDR2 FQNEAQ (reference sequence). Deletions cut 5 bases from V and 2 bases from J, with 7 bases between. The CDR3 spans 12 residues. CDR3 nucleotides: TGTGCCAGCAGCGACAGCCCCTACGAGCAGTACGTC. This sequence encodes CASSDSPYEQYV.

The chain links TRBV5-4 to TRBJ1-2, with 9 bases lining up with TRBD1. Trimming removed 6 bases from V and 4 bases from J; junction bases left unmatched: 7. The CDR3 spans 14 residues. Germline V lookup: CDR1 SGHNT, CDR2 YYREEE (reference sequence). CDR3 sequence reads: CASNGGQGSYGYTF. CDR3 nucleotides: TGTGCCAGCAACGGGGGACAGGGATCCTATGGCTACACCTTC.

The CDR3 region has the DNA TGCGCCAGCAGCCAGTTCTTCAAGGGGCCAAGGAAGAACACCGGGGAGCTGTTTTTT. It yields the protein CASSQFFKGPRKNTGELFF. The rearrangement uses TRBV4-1 and TRBJ2-2; tentative D call: TRBD1 (5 bases). V lost 3 bases and J lost 1, with 21 bases in between. Per germline, CDR1 MGHRA and CDR2 YSYEKL. This CDR3 region has 19 residues.

The chain couples TRBV21-1 to TRBJ2-7; TRBD1, the table's D call, lacks a check against the DNA. TRBV21-1 is marked as a pseudogene. This CDR3 has 19 residues. The CDR3 region is CASRTTGTGELAEHYEQYV. For the CDR3, the DNA is TGTGCCAGCAGAACAACCGGGACAGGGGAACTAGCGGAGCACTACGAGCAGTACGTC.

This clone was found a few times. The chain carries TRBV19 and TRBJ2-7; the D gene is possibly TRBD2 (6 bases). The germline V gene encodes CDR1 LNHDA and CDR2 SQIVND (reference sequence). This CDR3 is 12 amino acids long. Trimming cost V 10 bases and J 9 bases, with 19 bases left between them. CDR3 nucleotide sequence: TGTGCCAAGGGGCTGCGGGGTCGTGCGCAGTACTTC. It translates to CAKGLRGRAQYF.

V usage is TRBV27 and J usage is TRBJ2-2; D possibly corresponds to TRBD1 (5 bases). V was shortened by 3 bases and J by 8 bases, with 10 bases between the two germline ends. Germline CDR1 is MNHEY and CDR2 is SMNVEV (reference sequence). The CDR3 runs to 13 residues. The CDR3, as DNA: TGTGCCAGCAGTTTGGGGCTAATTGGGGAGCTGTTTTTT. Residues: CASSLGLIGELFF.

This sequence joins TRBV2 and TRBJ2-3, with D hard to call. Germline V gives CDR1 SNHLY, CDR2 FYNNEI. V was shortened by 5 bases and J by 6 bases, with 9 bases between the two germline ends. The CDR3 extends over 12 amino acids. The CDR3 DNA reads TGTGCCAGCAGTCGTCGACTGGATACGCAGTATTTT. Protein sequence: CASSRRLDTQYF.

This chain links TRBV5-1 with TRBJ1-1, with TRBD1 as a possible D gene (5 bases). There are 12 residues in the CDR3. CDR1 is SGHRS and CDR2 is YFSETQ in the germline V gene. Trimming cost V 3 bases and J 5 bases, with 8 bases left between them. Here the CDR3 DNA reads TGCGCCAGCAGCTCTCAGGGAACTGAAGCTTTCTTT. Its protein is CASSSQGTEAFF.

The chain combines TRBV18 with TRBJ2-1, with 12 positions matching TRBD2. From germline, CDR1 is KGHSH and CDR2 LQKENI. This CDR3 has 14 amino acids. After removal of 3 bases from V and 8 bases from J, the junction contained 2 bases not matched to a gene. CDR3 amino acids: CASSPGLAGDEQFF. CDR3 nucleotide sequence: TGTGCCAGCTCACCGGGACTAGCGGGCGATGAGCAGTTCTTC.